This TCR beta chain came from a study of blood T cell repertoires in COVID-19. Recovered status in Cohort 3 required two negative PCRs, clearance, or symptom resolution. Libraries were prepared by immunoSEQ multiplex PCR; TCRdb keeps only in-frame clonotypes and omits some of them. The table records 200,000 to 250,000 clones, just over 85% of them present only once. Per the germline V gene, CDR1 is GTSNPN and CDR2 is SVGIG (reference sequence). The CDR3 contains 13 residues. V lost 3 bases, J lost 2 bases, and 10 bases lay in between. The material sequenced was PBMCs or T cells enriched from blood (not recorded which). The origin of this receptor is a middle-aged man who had recovered from COVID-19. The chain combines TRBV30 with TRBJ1-1, with D uncertain. This CDR3 reads CAWRRLYNTEAFF. DNA of the CDR3: TGTGCCTGGAGGCGTTTGTATAACACTGAAGCTTTCTTT.